The 26 T cell receptor beta chains presented below share a single source sample, sequenced in a study of blood T cells in healthy people across ages. The authors ran a second PCR of roughly 6 to 12 cycles using a sample-barcoded 5' primer and a J-beta primer mix. TCRdb re-called the 5' RACE reads with MiXCR, one entry per CDR3 protein. The sample carries around 900,000 distinct CDR3 sequences, around 28% recorded once. The sequenced sample was blood. Receptors were obtained from an elderly woman in good health.

A few counts support this clonotype. Written as DNA, the CDR3 is TGCAGCGTCGCGAGTAACACCGGGGAGCTGTTTTTT. This sequence encodes CSVASNTGELFF. This sequence joins TRBV29-1 and TRBJ2-2; D remains unclear. CDR3 length: 12 residues. Germline CDR1 reads SQVTM; CDR2 reads ANQGSEA. Trimming took 6 bases from V and 2 from J, leaving 7 bases between them.

This chain joins TRBV5-1 and TRBJ2-7; D is unresolved. The CDR3 spans 14 residues. Deletions cut 6 bases from V and 0 bases from J, with 13 bases between. In germline, CDR1 is SGHRS, CDR2 YFSETQ. CDR3 sequence reads: CASTSDPSSYEQYF. For the CDR3, the DNA is TGCGCCAGCACCAGTGATCCAAGCTCCTACGAGCAGTACTTC.

The chain has TRBV2 and TRBJ2-1; tentatively, D is TRBD2 (5 bases). The CDR3 spans 15 residues. Germline CDR1 reads SNHLY; CDR2 reads FYNNEI. V was cut by 7 bases and J by 4 bases, with 17 bases left in between. The CDR3 protein is CASTVSAATYNEQFF. In nucleotides, the CDR3 is TGTGCCAGCACCGTCTCAGCGGCAACTTACAATGAGCAGTTCTTC. Using reference TRBV2 and TRBJ2-1 for the parts outside the CDR3, the full variable domain is EPEVTQTPSHQVTQMGQEVILRCVPISNHLYFYWYRQILGQKVEFLVSFYNNEISEKSEIFDDQFSVERPDGSNFTLKIRSTKLEDSAMYFCASTVSAATYNEQFFGPGTRLTVL.

The sample holds one count of this clonotype. V usage is TRBV24-1 and J usage is TRBJ1-5; no reliable D call. This CDR3 is 13 amino acids long. The germline gives CDR1 KGHDR, CDR2 SFDVKD. V gave up 2 bases and J gave up 11 bases, with 12 bases separating them. CDR3 residues: CATSDSFLGSQHF. In DNA form, the CDR3 reads TGTGCCACCAGTGATTCCTTTCTGGGATCCCAGCATTTT.

The genes are TRBV7-9 and TRBJ1-6, with 9 bases aligning to TRBD1. This CDR3 comprises 17 residues. The J segment lost 7 bases and the V segment lost 5 bases, leaving 12 bases of the junction unmatched. Germline-derived CDR1 and CDR2 are SEHNR and FQNEAQ (reference sequence). CDR3 sequence (DNA): TGTGCCAGCAGCACGACCCTACAGGGGGCTAGGAATTCACCCCTCCACTTT. Translating it yields CASSTTLQGARNSPLHF. Combining the CDR3 with reference TRBV7-9 and TRBJ1-6 gives the whole variable domain DTGVSQNPRHKITKRGQNVTFRCDPISEHNRLYWYRQTLGQGPEFLTYFQNEAQLEKSRLLSDRFSAERPKGSFSTLEIQRTEQGDSAMYLCASSTTLQGARNSPLHFGNGTRLTVT.

This clonotype appeared a few times. The rearrangement joins TRBV7-9 to TRBJ2-5; 10 bases line up with TRBD2. Germline CDR1 and CDR2: SEHNR and FQNEAQ (reference sequence). CDR3 length: 15 amino acids. Trimming at V came to 5 bases and at J to 11 bases, leaving 14 bases not matched to a gene. CDR3 in DNA: TGTGCCAGCAGCCCTAGCGGGGGCGGGTACAATGAGCAGTACTTC. This gives the protein CASSPSGGGYNEQYF.

In this sample, this clonotype turned up a few times. The rearrangement links TRBV29-1 to TRBJ1-4; D unresolved. This CDR3 region has 12 residues. CDR1 SQVTM and CDR2 ANQGSEA come from the germline V gene. The V end lost 4 bases, the J end lost 6 bases, and 9 bases lay between the germline ends. CDR3 sequence (DNA): TGCAGCGTTGTGACTCCAGATGAAAAACTGTTTTTT. It translates to CSVVTPDEKLFF. Based on the CDR3 plus reference TRBV29-1 and TRBJ1-4, the full variable domain is SAVISQKPSRDICQRGTSLTIQCQVDSQVTMMFWYRQQPGQSLTLIATANQGSEATYESGFVIDKFPISRPNLTFSTLTVSNMSPEDSSIYLCSVVTPDEKLFFGSGTQLSVL.

This rearrangement joins TRBV5-5 to TRBJ2-5; 8 bases match TRBD2. The J segment lost 11 bases and the V segment lost 0 bases, leaving 6 bases of the junction unmatched. Germline V lookup: CDR1 SGHKS, CDR2 YYEKEE (reference sequence). The CDR3 spans 13 residues. The CDR3 region is CASSLVAGNGQYF. The CDR3 DNA sequence: TGTGCCAGCAGCTTGGTAGCGGGGAATGGGCAGTACTTC.

The chain has TRBV19 and TRBJ2-6, with TRBD1 as a possible D gene (5 bases). The CDR3 runs 13 residues. Trimming shortened V by 5 bases and J by 13 bases, and 15 bases separated the two germline ends. Germline V gives CDR1 LNHDA, CDR2 SQIVND (reference sequence). CDR3 DNA: TGTGCCAGTAGTGCTCAGGGCTTCCCGGTCCTGACTTTC. This sequence encodes CASSAQGFPVLTF.

This sequence joins TRBV7-9 and TRBJ1-2; TRBD1 agrees at 7 bases. The ends lost 2 bases at V and 3 bases at J; junction bases unmatched: 6. CDR1 and CDR2 from the germline V gene are SEHNR and FQNEAQ (reference sequence). The CDR3 runs to 15 residues. CDR3 nucleotide sequence: TGTGCCAGCAGCTTAAGGACAGGCGTCGACTATGGCTACACCTTC. Translation gives CASSLRTGVDYGYTF.

Points on this clonotype: This clone may be a read error of a much larger clone one base away. The V gene is TRBV5-1, the J gene TRBJ2-1; tentatively, D is TRBD1 or TRBD2 (6 bases each). The J call may be mistaken, given a closer DNA end match to TRBJ2-7. The germline V gene has CDR1 SGHRS and CDR2 YFSETQ. This CDR3 is 13 amino acids long. The CDR3: CASKKTGGNEQYF. CDR3 in DNA: TGCGCCAGTAAGAAAACCGGGGGCAATGAGCAGTACTTC.

At least ten counts were recorded for this clonotype. The DNA of the CDR3 is TGTGCCAGCAGCCTCGGAACTAGGGATGGCTACACCTTC. It encodes CASSLGTRDGYTF. J is TRBJ1-2 and V is TRBV7-9; D is ambiguous. CDR1 is SEHNR, CDR2 FQNEAQ, per germline (reference sequence). Trimming removed 5 bases at V and 6 bases at J, with 13 bases between. This CDR3 has 13 residues.

With respect to this clonotype: A much larger clone differs from this one at a single base, so this may be a read error. The genes are TRBV6-2 or TRBV6-3 and TRBJ2-7, with D maybe TRBD2 (5 bases). Germline lookup yields CDR1 MNHEY and CDR2 SVGEGT. V lost 4 bases and J lost 12, with 25 bases in between. The CDR3 sequence is 15 residues long. The CDR3 nucleotides read TGTGCCAGCAGTTTAACCTGGACGGGGAGAAACATTCGGTACTTC. It codes for CASSLTWTGRNIRYF.

J is TRBJ1-2 and V is TRBV4-1; D gene unclear. CDR1 and CDR2 (germline): MGHRA, YSYEKL. The length of the CDR3 is 14 residues. Trimming left V 4 bases short and J 4 bases short, with 13 bases between. CDR3 amino acids: CASSREPGTYGYTF. The CDR3, as DNA: TGCGCCAGCAGCCGAGAGCCGGGCACCTATGGCTACACCTTC.

This clonotype was seen only a few times. This rearrangement joins TRBV7-9 to TRBJ2-1, with a tentative D call TRBD2 (7 bases). The length of the CDR3 is 19 residues. With 0 bases removed from V and 5 bases from J, the gap between germline ends came to 23 bases. Per germline, CDR1 SEHNR and CDR2 FQNEAQ (reference sequence). For the CDR3, the DNA is TGTGCCAGCAGCTTAGCTATATTGGGGGGGCCCGGGGTGGACAATGAGCAGTTCTTC. It yields the protein CASSLAILGGPGVDNEQFF.

This clonotype has just a few counts. A much larger clone lies a single base off, so this may be a read error. The chain has TRBV5-1 and TRBJ2-1; possibly TRBD1 or TRBD2 for D (5 bases each). Trimming shortened V by 7 bases and J by 7 bases, and 18 bases separated the two germline ends. The CDR3 loop spans 14 amino acids. Germline CDR1 is SGHRS and CDR2 is YFSETQ. CDR3 loop: CASCPGPGANEQFF. DNA of the CDR3: TGCGCCAGCTGCCCGGGACCCGGGGCGAATGAGCAGTTCTTC.

The rearrangement links TRBV6-6 to TRBJ2-7; the match to TRBD2 covers 12 bases. J lost 3 bases, V lost 5 bases, and 8 bases had no gene match. The CDR3 is 16 residues long. The germline gives CDR1 MNHNY, CDR2 SVGAGI (reference sequence). The CDR3 DNA reads TGTGCCAGCAGTAAACCCTTGACTAGCGGGAGCTACGAGCAGTACTTC. Translating it yields CASSKPLTSGSYEQYF.

In this sample, this clonotype turned up a few times. The DNA for the CDR3 is TGTGCCAGCAGGCCCACCGCGGGACAGCCTGAAAAACTGTTTTTT. Translated, it gives CASRPTAGQPEKLFF. This chain uses TRBV28 with TRBJ1-4, with TRBD1 matching 7 bases. This CDR3 contains 15 residues. After removal of 6 bases from V and 7 bases from J, the junction contained 11 bases not matched to a gene. CDR1 is MDHEN and CDR2 is SYDVKM in the germline V gene.

CDR3 in amino acids: CASSRWRAGNQPQHF. As DNA, the CDR3 is TGTGCCAGCAGCAGGTGGAGGGCTGGCAATCAGCCCCAGCATTTT. V usage is TRBV2 and J usage is TRBJ1-5; D uncertain. This CDR3 contains 15 residues. Germline CDR1 reads SNHLY; CDR2 reads FYNNEI. Trimming removed 6 bases at V and 2 bases at J, with 14 bases between.

This chain joins TRBV2 and TRBJ2-7; possibly TRBD1 or TRBD2 for D (6 bases each). Germline CDR1 SNHLY, CDR2 FYNNEI. V was trimmed by 7 bases and J by 6 bases, leaving 19 bases between them. The CDR3 is 14 residues long. The CDR3, as DNA: TGTGCCAGCAAGGGGGGCAGGGGAATGGCCGAGCAGTACTTC. Translated: CASKGGRGMAEQYF.

As regards this clonotype: This may come from a read error, since a much larger clone is one base off. The genes are TRBV7-6 and TRBJ2-1; 10 bases agree with TRBD1. CDR1 is SGHVS and CDR2 is FNYEAQ in the germline V gene. V lost 2 bases to trimming and J lost 15 bases; unmatched junction nucleotides: 10. CDR3 length: 14 amino acids. The CDR3 nucleotides read TGTGCCAGCAGCTTACCCTCCGGGACAGGGGTGCCGTTCTTC. The encoded protein is CASSLPSGTGVPFF.

As for this clonotype: A much larger clone lies a single base off, so this may be a read error. The chain has TRBV18 and TRBJ1-2, with D possibly matching TRBD1 (6 bases). The CDR3 extends over 14 amino acids. Germline V gene data show CDR1 as KGHSH and CDR2 as LQKENI. The germline V and J ends were trimmed by 3 bases and 4 bases, with 12 bases remaining between them. The CDR3 loop reads CASSPDRISYGYTF. The CDR3 DNA reads as TGTGCCAGCTCACCCGACAGGATCAGCTATGGCTACACCTTC.

The rearrangement joins TRBV7-2 to TRBJ1-1; D might be TRBD1 (5 bases). The ends were cut back, 2 bases at V and 1 base at J, with 11 bases in the middle. Per germline, CDR1 SGHTA and CDR2 FQGNSA. The CDR3 loop spans 15 amino acids. This CDR3 reads CASSLSFRENTEAFF. CDR3 DNA: TGTGCCAGCAGCTTAAGTTTCAGGGAGAACACTGAAGCTTTCTTT. The full variable domain, rest sourced from reference TRBV7-2 and TRBJ1-1, is GAGVSQSPSNKVTEKGKDVELRCDPISGHTALYWYRQSLGQGLEFLIYFQGNSAPDKSGLPSDRFSAERTGGSVSTLTIQRTQQEDSAVYLCASSLSFRENTEAFFGQGTRLTVV.

As DNA, the CDR3 is TGTGCCAGCAGCTTACTACGGGGTAGCGCTGAAGCTTTCTTT. This translates into CASSLLRGSAEAFF. The J gene is TRBJ1-1, the V gene TRBV11-2; D remains ambiguous. This CDR3 region has 14 residues. The germline gives CDR1 SGHAT, CDR2 FQNNGV. Trimming removed 2 bases from V and 6 bases from J, with 13 bases in between.

The J gene is TRBJ2-7, the V gene TRBV25-1; TRBD2 is a possible D gene (6 bases). Looked up from germline, CDR1 is MGHDK and CDR2 is SYGVNS. There are 15 residues in the CDR3. The germline V and J ends were trimmed by 8 bases and 3 bases, with 20 bases remaining between them. The CDR3 region has the DNA TGTGCCAGCGGAGCGGGCCTCACTGGGGGCTACGAGCAGTACTTC. The encoded protein is CASGAGLTGGYEQYF.

This clonotype was counted many times. CDR3 in amino acids: CSATRGGENIQYF. CDR3 sequence (DNA): TGCAGCGCAACGCGGGGGGGCGAAAACATTCAGTACTTC. This chain uses TRBV29-1 with TRBJ2-4, with 9 bases aligning to TRBD2. With V trimmed by 7 bases and J by 5 bases, 6 bases remained unmatched. Germline CDR1 SQVTM, CDR2 ANQGSEA. The length of the CDR3 is 13 residues.